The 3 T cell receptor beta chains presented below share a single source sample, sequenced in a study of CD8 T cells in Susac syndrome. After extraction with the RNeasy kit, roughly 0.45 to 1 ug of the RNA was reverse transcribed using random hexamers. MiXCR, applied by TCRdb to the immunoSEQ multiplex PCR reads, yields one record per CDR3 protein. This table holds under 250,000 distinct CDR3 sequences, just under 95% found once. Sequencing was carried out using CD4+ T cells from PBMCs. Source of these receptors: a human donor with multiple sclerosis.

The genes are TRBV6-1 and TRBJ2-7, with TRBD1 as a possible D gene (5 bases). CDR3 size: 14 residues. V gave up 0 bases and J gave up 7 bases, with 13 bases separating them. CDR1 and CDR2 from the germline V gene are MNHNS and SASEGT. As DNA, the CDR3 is TGTGCCAGCAGTGAAGCGGGGCCCCTCGAGGAGCAGTACTTC. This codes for CASSEAGPLEEQYF.

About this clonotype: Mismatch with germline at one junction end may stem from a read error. The CDR3 loop reads CASSQGRDQPQHF. The DNA for the CDR3 is TGTGCCAGCAGTCAAGGACGGGATCAGCCCCAGCATTTT. The rearrangement links TRBV3-1 to TRBJ1-5; D remains ambiguous. Germline V lookup: CDR1 LGHDT, CDR2 YNNKEL (reference sequence). The CDR3 runs 13 residues.

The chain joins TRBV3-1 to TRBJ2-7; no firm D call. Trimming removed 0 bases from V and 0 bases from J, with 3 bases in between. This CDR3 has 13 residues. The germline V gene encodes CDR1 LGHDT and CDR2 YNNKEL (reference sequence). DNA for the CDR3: TGTGCCAGCAGCCAAGACCCCTCCTACGAGCAGTACGTC. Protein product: CASSQDPSYEQYV.